Shown below are 32 T cell receptor beta chains from a single sample sequenced in a study of T cells in localized non-small cell lung cancer. The protocol was immunoSEQ multiplex PCR, while the TCRdb copy is restricted to in-frame clones and leaves out a portion. The sample lists around 23,000 clones, approximately 90% occurring once. This specimen was peripheral blood, taken before any cancer treatment. The receptor source for this set is a woman between 35 and 75 years old with stage I lung adenocarcinoma.

This rearrangement joins TRBV15 to TRBJ2-7; no reliable D call. Trimming left V 4 bases short and J 0 bases short, with 10 bases between. Germline-derived CDR1 and CDR2 are LNHNV and YYDKDF (reference sequence). The CDR3 has 14 amino acids. The CDR3 loop is CATSIRPFSYEQYF. DNA for the CDR3: TGTGCCACCAGCATAAGGCCCTTCTCCTACGAGCAGTACTTC. The full variable domain, with the rest looked up from reference TRBV15 and TRBJ2-7, is DAMVIQNPRYQVTQFGKPVTLSCSQTLNHNVMYWYQQKSSQAPKLLFHYYDKDFNNEADTPDNFQSRRPNTSFCFLDIRSPGLGDTAMYLCATSIRPFSYEQYFGPGTRLTVT.

V usage is TRBV18 and J usage is TRBJ2-1, with 11 bases that match TRBD1. V was pared by 3 bases and J by 7 bases, with 5 bases of the junction left unmatched. This CDR3 region has 15 residues. Germline CDR1 is KGHSH and CDR2 is LQKENI. The CDR3 loop reads CASSPGQGARNEQFF. In nucleotides, the CDR3 is TGTGCCAGCTCACCCGGACAGGGGGCGCGGAATGAGCAGTTCTTC.

The genes are TRBV7-2 and TRBJ2-4; D is uncertain. V shed 5 bases and J shed 0 bases, with 14 bases lying between them. This CDR3 contains 16 residues. Germline V gene lookup returns CDR1 SGHTA and CDR2 FQGNSA. The CDR3 loop is CASSPATHLAKNIQYF. The CDR3 nucleotides read TGTGCCAGCAGCCCAGCGACCCACTTAGCCAAAAACATTCAGTACTTC.

V usage is TRBV5-1 and J usage is TRBJ2-1; D is possibly TRBD2 (6 bases). With 4 bases removed from V and 0 bases from J, the gap between germline ends came to 8 bases. CDR3 length: 14 residues. CDR1 and CDR2 from the germline V gene are SGHRS and YFSETQ. CDR3 amino acids: CASSTDYSYNEQFF. In nucleotides, the CDR3 is TGCGCCAGCAGCACGGACTACTCCTACAATGAGCAGTTCTTC.

V usage is TRBV5-1 and J usage is TRBJ2-1, with D possibly TRBD1 on 6 matching bases. The CDR3 runs to 14 residues. Trimming took 2 bases from V and 7 from J, leaving 13 bases between them. Germline V lookup: CDR1 SGHRS, CDR2 YFSETQ. CDR3 nucleotides: TGCGCCAGCAGCTTACTAGGACAGACAAATGAGCAGTTCTTC. Translated, it gives CASSLLGQTNEQFF.

The genes are TRBV9 and TRBJ2-7; TRBD2 aligns across 10 bases. The CDR3 length is 16 residues. V trimming: 2 bases; J trimming: 3 bases; junction bases outside the gene matches: 8. Germline assignment: CDR1 SGDLS and CDR2 YYNGEE. The CDR3, as DNA: TGTGCCAGCAGCGTCTCCGGACTAGCGGATTACTACGAGCAGTACTTC. Translation gives CASSVSGLADYYEQYF.

The chain is built from TRBV7-2 and TRBJ2-2; 9 bases match TRBD1. The CDR3 is 15 amino acids. In germline, CDR1 is SGHTA, CDR2 FQGNSA. The V and J ends lost 5 bases and 6 bases, in that order; junction bases with no gene match: 7. DNA for the CDR3: TGTGCCAGCAGCCCTAACAGGGGGCGTGCCGGGGAGCTGTTTTTT. Its translation: CASSPNRGRAGELFF.

This clone was seen a single time. The V gene is TRBV5-1, the J gene TRBJ1-2, with 10 bases fitting TRBD1. The CDR3 runs to 15 residues. The V and J ends lost 0 bases and 4 bases, in that order; junction bases with no gene match: 3. Germline V lookup: CDR1 SGHRS, CDR2 YFSETQ. Here the CDR3 DNA reads TGCGCCAGCAGCTTGGACGGACAGGGGGTCTATGGCTACACCTTC. Translated: CASSLDGQGVYGYTF.

Notes on this clone: This sample also contains other DNA sequences that code for the same CDR3. This rearrangement joins TRBV14 to TRBJ2-7; 7 bases line up with TRBD1. The CDR3 length is 14 residues. CDR1 is SGHDN and CDR2 is FVKESK in the germline V gene. V shed 6 bases and J 4 bases; nucleotides not matched to a gene: 9. CDR3 nucleotides: TGTGCCAGCAGTCAACCGGGACAGAGTTACGAGCAGTACTTC. It yields the protein CASSQPGQSYEQYF.

V is TRBV7-8 and J is TRBJ2-7, with D possibly TRBD1 on 6 matching bases. This CDR3 is 15 amino acids long. The V end was cut by 9 bases, the J end by 5 bases, with 23 bases between. CDR1 and CDR2 from the germline V gene are SGHVS and FQNEAQ. The CDR3 here is CASSVEQGASHEQYF. The CDR3 DNA is TGTGCCAGTTCTGTGGAACAGGGCGCTTCCCACGAGCAGTACTTC.

This clone was found once. The rearrangement uses TRBV19 and TRBJ2-3; D perhaps matches TRBD2 (5 bases). There are 13 residues in the CDR3. V was cut by 4 bases and J by 3 bases, with 8 bases left in between. The V gene's germline CDR1 is LNHDA and CDR2 SQIVND (reference sequence). The CDR3 bases are TGTGCCAGTAGTACGTCGGGGACAGATACGCAGTATTTT. It yields the protein CASSTSGTDTQYF.

This sequence joins TRBV15 and TRBJ1-3, with a possible D match to TRBD1 (6 bases). Germline values: CDR1 LNHNV, CDR2 YYDKDF (reference sequence). The CDR3 has 14 residues. V gave up 5 bases and J gave up 8 bases, with 16 bases separating them. The DNA for the CDR3 is TGTGCCACCAGCCTAAACAAGGGGGGGGACACCATATATTTT. Translating gives CATSLNKGGDTIYF. Together with reference TRBV15 and TRBJ1-3, the CDR3 gives the full variable domain: DAMVIQNPRYQVTQFGKPVTLSCSQTLNHNVMYWYQQKSSQAPKLLFHYYDKDFNNEADTPDNFQSRRPNTSFCFLDIRSPGLGDTAMYLCATSLNKGGDTIYFGEGSWLTVV.

This sequence joins TRBV4-1 and TRBJ2-7; D not resolved. The germline V gene encodes CDR1 MGHRA and CDR2 YSYEKL. This CDR3 region has 15 residues. The V gene lost 0 bases and the J gene lost 2 bases, with 11 bases spanning the gap. CDR3 loop: CASSQEFRTTYEQYF. CDR3 sequence (DNA): TGCGCCAGCAGCCAAGAATTTCGGACGACCTACGAGCAGTACTTC.

The V gene is TRBV6-9, the J gene TRBJ2-7; weak D call: TRBD2 (6 bases). Looked up from germline, CDR1 is MNHGY and CDR2 is SVAAGI. The CDR3 runs to 13 residues. The ends were cut back, 3 bases at V and 4 bases at J, with 10 bases in the middle. CDR3 amino acids: CASSYSLAYEQYF. The CDR3 DNA sequence: TGTGCCAGCAGTTACTCCCTAGCGTACGAGCAGTACTTC.

The table lists this clone with a count of one. The genes are TRBV6-5 and TRBJ1-6; D is perhaps TRBD1 (6 bases). Germline V gene sequence: CDR1 MNHEY, CDR2 SVGAGI. Trimming removed 2 bases at V and 10 bases at J, with 9 bases between. The CDR3 has 13 amino acids. In DNA form, the CDR3 reads TGTGCCAGCAGTTACGGGGGCCAGTCACCCCTCCACTTT. Translating gives CASSYGGQSPLHF.

This chain uses TRBV19 with TRBJ1-5, with D perhaps TRBD1 (6 bases). This CDR3 is built from 16 residues. The germline V and J ends were trimmed by 4 bases and 2 bases, with 15 bases remaining between them. Per the germline V gene, CDR1 is LNHDA and CDR2 is SQIVND (reference sequence). In nucleotides, the CDR3 is TGTGCCAGTAGTACCACCACAGGGCAGGGCAATCAGCCCCAGCATTTT. Its protein product is CASSTTTGQGNQPQHF.

CDR3 protein: CASSFEGSPQHF. The CDR3 bases are TGTGCCAGCAGCTTTGAGGGTTCGCCCCAGCATTTT. The chain uses TRBV5-4 and TRBJ1-5; no definite D call. V shed 2 bases and J shed 9 bases, with 9 bases lying between them. This CDR3 has 12 residues. Germline values: CDR1 SGHNT, CDR2 YYREEE (reference sequence).

The chain has TRBV5-1 and TRBJ2-3; 8 nucleotides match TRBD2. The length of the CDR3 is 14 residues. Germline trimming cut 3 bases from V and 1 base from J; bases unmatched to any gene: 1. Germline lookup yields CDR1 SGHRS and CDR2 YFSETQ. The DNA of the CDR3 is TGCGCCAGCAGCTCGACTAGCGGCACAGATACGCAGTATTTT. It translates to CASSSTSGTDTQYF. Supplemented by reference TRBV5-1 and TRBJ2-3, the full variable domain reads KAGVTQTPRYLIKTRGQQVTLSCSPISGHRSVSWYQQTPGQGLQFLFEYFSETQRNKGNFPGRFSGRQFSNSRSEMNVSTLELGDSALYLCASSSTSGTDTQYFGPGTRLTVL.

The rearrangement uses TRBV19 and TRBJ2-1; D ambiguous. Looked up from germline, CDR1 is LNHDA and CDR2 is SQIVND (reference sequence). Trimming removed 3 bases from V and 8 bases from J, with 14 bases in between. The length of the CDR3 is 14 residues. CDR3: CASSIGEAVDEQFF. The CDR3 DNA follows: TGTGCCAGTAGTATTGGCGAGGCAGTTGATGAGCAGTTCTTC.

J is TRBJ2-7 and V is TRBV27; D not certain. The CDR3 extends over 13 amino acids. Trimming cost V 1 base and J 4 bases, with 8 bases left between them. Germline-derived CDR1 and CDR2 are MNHEY and SMNVEV (reference sequence). The CDR3 loop is CASSLLASYEQYF. As DNA, the CDR3 is TGTGCCAGCAGTTTATTGGCTTCTTACGAGCAGTACTTC.

The chain links TRBV30 to TRBJ1-6, with D uncertain. The germline V gene has CDR1 GTSNPN and CDR2 SVGIG (reference sequence). V lost 0 bases and J 7 bases, leaving 13 bases between the germline ends. There are 15 residues in the CDR3. In DNA, the CDR3 is TGTGCCTGGAGTGTCGGCGGCACTTCCAATTCACCCCTCCACTTT. Its translation: CAWSVGGTSNSPLHF. The full variable domain, its missing parts supplied by reference TRBV30 and TRBJ1-6, is SQTIHQWPATLVQPVGSPLSLECTVEGTSNPNLYWYRQAAGRGLQLLFYSVGIGQISSEVPQNLSASRPQDRQFILSSKKLLLSDSGFYLCAWSVGGTSNSPLHFGNGTRLTVT.

The CDR3 is CASREALNEKLFF. CDR3 sequence (DNA): TGTGCCAGCAGAGAGGCCCTTAATGAAAAACTGTTTTTT. The chain couples TRBV2 to TRBJ1-4; D is uncertain. The CDR3 length is 13 residues. V was cut by 6 bases and J by 4 bases, with 9 bases left in between. Per the germline V gene, CDR1 is SNHLY and CDR2 is FYNNEI. The whole variable domain, filled in from reference TRBV2 and TRBJ1-4, reads EPEVTQTPSHQVTQMGQEVILRCVPISNHLYFYWYRQILGQKVEFLVSFYNNEISEKSEIFDDQFSVERPDGSNFTLKIRSTKLEDSAMYFCASREALNEKLFFGSGTQLSVL.

This chain joins TRBV7-9 and TRBJ2-7; D gene uncertain. The V end was cut by 1 base, the J end by 2 bases, with 15 bases between. The CDR3 is 16 residues long. The germline V gene has CDR1 SEHNR and CDR2 FQNEAQ (reference sequence). The CDR3 nucleotides read TGTGCCAGCAGCTTAGAATTTAGCTCCAGTCCCTACGAGCAGTACTTC. It encodes CASSLEFSSSPYEQYF.

This clone occurred once. The J gene is TRBJ1-2, the V gene TRBV4-3; D unresolved. The CDR3 sequence is 13 residues long. Trimming took off 0 bases at V and 8 bases at J, with 10 bases between the two ends. CDR1 and CDR2 (germline): LGHNA, YSLEER. This CDR3 is CASSQDRLGGYTF. CDR3 bases: TGCGCCAGCAGCCAAGATCGGCTCGGGGGCTACACCTTC.

The chain employs TRBV4-2 and TRBJ2-7, with TRBD2 matching 13 bases. After removal of 4 bases from V and 5 bases from J, the junction contained 11 bases not matched to a gene. This CDR3 spans 17 amino acids. Germline CDR1 LGHNA, CDR2 YNFKEQ. The CDR3 region has the DNA TGTGCCAGCAGCCCAAGGACTAGCGGGAGTGATATCCACGAGCAGTACTTC. It is translated as CASSPRTSGSDIHEQYF.

This sequence joins TRBV11-2 and TRBJ1-2; D is perhaps TRBD1 (6 bases). V lost 6 bases to trimming and J lost 0 bases, with 14 bases between them. Germline V gives CDR1 SGHAT, CDR2 FQNNGV. The CDR3 spans 15 residues. CDR3 nucleotide sequence: TGTGCCAGCAGTCTGGACAGAGCAGCTAACTATGGCTACACCTTC. Translating gives CASSLDRAANYGYTF.

The J gene is TRBJ2-1, the V gene TRBV7-6; D remains unclear. Trimming pared 2 bases from V and 6 bases from J, leaving 11 bases between. CDR1 is SGHVS and CDR2 is FNYEAQ in the germline V gene. The CDR3 sequence is 14 residues long. The CDR3 loop is CASSLPGSINEQFF. The DNA for the CDR3 is TGTGCCAGCAGCTTACCCGGGTCAATCAATGAGCAGTTCTTC.

V and J are TRBV7-6 and TRBJ2-1, with TRBD2 matching 10 bases. This CDR3 contains 15 residues. Losses at the gene ends were 1 base for V and 7 bases for J; bases not matched to a gene: 4. From germline, CDR1 is SGHVS and CDR2 FNYEAQ. CDR3 coding DNA: TGTGCCAGCAGCTTAGGAGCGGGAGGGGTGAATGAGCAGTTCTTC. It yields the protein CASSLGAGGVNEQFF.

This rearrangement joins TRBV6-6 to TRBJ1-1; TRBD1 might be the D (6 bases). CDR3 length equals 14 residues. V shed 6 bases and J shed 4 bases, with 15 bases lying between them. Germline values: CDR1 MNHNY, CDR2 SVGAGI (reference sequence). CDR3 sequence (DNA): TGTGCCAGCAGGGCAAACACAGGGACCACTGAAGCTTTCTTT. Amino acid sequence: CASRANTGTTEAFF.

This clone was found once. The V call is TRBV7-6, the J call TRBJ2-1; 10 nucleotides align to TRBD2. Germline trimming cut 2 bases from V and 4 bases from J; bases unmatched to any gene: 5. This CDR3 has 16 amino acids. The V gene's germline CDR1 is SGHVS and CDR2 FNYEAQ. For the CDR3, the DNA is TGTGCCAGCAGCTTACTAGCGGGAGCCATGTACAATGAGCAGTTCTTC. Translation gives CASSLLAGAMYNEQFF.

This clone was counted once. V gene TRBV28 combines with J gene TRBJ2-2; 10 bases line up with TRBD2. Germline values: CDR1 MDHEN, CDR2 SYDVKM. CDR3 length: 21 amino acids. V lost 3 bases to trimming and J lost 1 base; unmatched junction nucleotides: 17. The CDR3, as DNA: TGTGCCAGCAGTTTTCATTTAGCGGGAGGCGCGGCGGGGAAGAACACCGGGGAGCTGTTTTTT. The encoded protein is CASSFHLAGGAAGKNTGELFF. Filled out from reference TRBV28 and TRBJ2-2, the complete variable domain reads DVKVTQSSRYLVKRTGEKVFLECVQDMDHENMFWYRQDPGLGLRLIYFSYDVKMKEKGDIPEGYSVSREKKERFSLILESASTNQTSMYLCASSFHLAGGAAGKNTGELFFGEGSRLTVL.

This rearrangement joins TRBV9 to TRBJ2-3; D gene ambiguous. There are 11 residues in the CDR3. Germline V gene lookup returns CDR1 SGDLS and CDR2 YYNGEE. Trimming shortened V by 0 bases and J by 6 bases, and 2 bases separated the two germline ends. CDR3 DNA sequence: TGTGCCAGCAGCGTAGGGGATACGCAGTATTTT. Protein sequence: CASSVGDTQYF. Drawing the rest from reference TRBV9 and TRBJ2-3, the complete variable domain is DSGVTQTPKHLITATGQRVTLRCSPRSGDLSVYWYQQSLDQGLQFLIQYYNGEERAKGNILERFSAQQFPDLHSELNLSSLELGDSALYFCASSVGDTQYFGPGTRLTVL.